The 18 T cell receptor beta chains below were found in one sample sequenced in a study of blood T cell repertoires in COVID-19. The protocol was immunoSEQ multiplex PCR, while the TCRdb copy is restricted to in-frame clones and leaves out a portion. The sample includes around 100,000 clones, 80% to 90% seen only once; the top ten take about a third. Source material: peripheral blood. The source of these receptors is an elderly woman with acute or convalescent COVID-19.

This chain connects TRBV18 to TRBJ2-1, with a tentative D call TRBD1 (6 bases). Trimming left V 3 bases short and J 11 bases short, with 17 bases between. There are 14 residues in the CDR3. CDR1 is KGHSH, CDR2 LQKENI, per germline. The CDR3 sequence: CASSPGTQQRQQFF. The CDR3 nucleotides read TGTGCCAGCTCACCGGGGACACAACAACGGCAGCAGTTCTTC.

The CDR3 sequence is CASSRDRGDQPQHF. The CDR3 nucleotides read TGCGCCAGCAGCCGGGACAGGGGAGATCAGCCCCAGCATTTT. J is TRBJ1-5 and V is TRBV5-1; 10 nucleotides match TRBD1. The CDR3 is 14 residues long. Trimming removed 4 bases from V and 5 bases from J; junction bases left unmatched: 3. Germline-derived CDR1 and CDR2 are SGHRS and YFSETQ.

V usage is TRBV6-2 or TRBV6-3 and J usage is TRBJ2-3; TRBD2 aligns across 11 bases. CDR1 is MNHEY, CDR2 SVGEGT, per germline. CDR3 length equals 16 residues. Trimming cost V 6 bases and J 5 bases; bases outside gene matches: 10. This CDR3 reads CASRPTSGGPRDTQYF. CDR3 in DNA: TGTGCCAGCAGGCCTACTAGCGGGGGCCCTAGAGATACGCAGTATTTT.

V usage is TRBV27 and J usage is TRBJ1-2; D gene unclear. The germline V gene encodes CDR1 MNHEY and CDR2 SMNVEV (reference sequence). CDR3 length: 13 residues. V was trimmed by 4 bases and J by 5 bases, leaving 11 bases between them. The CDR3 DNA reads as TGTGCCAGCAGTTCGACTGCGGGGTATGGCTACACCTTC. Its translation: CASSSTAGYGYTF.

CDR3 nucleotides: TGTGCCAGCAGGCAAACGGGGAGTAACTATGGCTACACCTTC. Amino acids: CASRQTGSNYGYTF. The chain employs TRBV6-5 and TRBJ1-2; no firm D call. Germline V gene data show CDR1 as MNHEY and CDR2 as SVGAGI. The CDR3 totals 14 residues. V shed 6 bases and J shed 1 base, with 12 bases lying between them.

The J gene is TRBJ2-7, the V gene TRBV27, with D perhaps matching TRBD1 (5 bases). Between the trimmed V and J ends, which lost 3 bases and 4 bases, there was a span of 16 bases. The CDR3 runs to 15 residues. In germline, CDR1 is MNHEY, CDR2 SMNVEV (reference sequence). CDR3 in DNA: TGTGCCAGCAGTTTCACAGGAACAGTAGGATACGAGCAGTACTTC. This translates into CASSFTGTVGYEQYF.

The chain couples TRBV6-2 or TRBV6-3 to TRBJ2-6; D is perhaps TRBD1 (5 bases). With 5 bases removed from V and 0 bases from J, the gap between germline ends came to 11 bases. Germline lookup yields CDR1 MNHEY and CDR2 SVGEGT. The length of the CDR3 is 16 residues. This CDR3 reads CASSRTLTSGANVLTF. CDR3 DNA: TGTGCCAGCAGTCGGACACTTACCTCTGGGGCCAACGTCCTGACTTTC.

The chain combines TRBV5-8 with TRBJ2-3; 12 bases line up with TRBD2. V shed 4 bases, J shed 2 bases, and the junction held 8 bases outside the gene matches. This CDR3 spans 17 amino acids. Germline CDR1 is SGHTS and CDR2 is YDEGEE. CDR3 region: CASSDGLAGSNTDTQYF. As DNA, the CDR3 is TGTGCCAGCAGCGACGGACTAGCGGGGAGCAACACAGATACGCAGTATTTT.

This sequence joins TRBV5-1 and TRBJ2-3; possible D gene TRBD2, 6 bases. Trimming pared 1 base from V and 1 base from J, leaving 10 bases between. Per germline, CDR1 SGHRS and CDR2 YFSETQ. The length of the CDR3 is 15 residues. CDR3 in amino acids: CASSLNGGGTDTQYF. In DNA, the CDR3 is TGCGCCAGCAGCTTGAACGGGGGAGGCACAGATACGCAGTATTTT. Using reference TRBV5-1 and TRBJ2-3 for the parts outside the CDR3, the full variable domain is KAGVTQTPRYLIKTRGQQVTLSCSPISGHRSVSWYQQTPGQGLQFLFEYFSETQRNKGNFPGRFSGRQFSNSRSEMNVSTLELGDSALYLCASSLNGGGTDTQYFGPGTRLTVL.

This rearrangement joins TRBV11-2 to TRBJ2-7; the match to TRBD1 covers 7 bases. The CDR3 spans 17 residues. Trimming at V came to 5 bases and at J to 0 bases, leaving 13 bases not matched to a gene. Germline V CDR1 and CDR2: SGHAT, FQNNGV. CDR3 protein: CASSHRGQGGSSYEQYF. CDR3 coding DNA: TGTGCCAGCAGCCATAGGGGGCAGGGTGGGAGCTCCTACGAGCAGTACTTC.

The J gene is TRBJ2-1, the V gene TRBV5-4; 11 bases are shared with TRBD2. With V trimmed by 0 bases and J by 3 bases, 5 bases remained unmatched. Germline CDR1 reads SGHNT; CDR2 reads YYREEE (reference sequence). The CDR3 totals 17 residues. This CDR3 reads CASSLASGGRSYNEQFF. In DNA, the CDR3 is TGTGCCAGCAGCTTGGCTAGCGGGGGGCGGAGCTACAATGAGCAGTTCTTC.

The chain couples TRBV27 to TRBJ2-1; 8 positions agree with TRBD2. This CDR3 is 16 amino acids long. CDR1 is MNHEY and CDR2 is SMNVEV in the germline V gene (reference sequence). The J segment lost 7 bases and the V segment lost 5 bases, leaving 13 bases of the junction unmatched. The CDR3 region is CASSAGRLARGNEQFF. The CDR3, as DNA: TGTGCCAGCAGTGCGGGGAGACTAGCGAGGGGAAATGAGCAGTTCTTC.

The genes are TRBV3-1 (or the pseudogene TRBV3-2) and TRBJ1-1; D ambiguous. This CDR3 contains 15 residues. The V end lost 1 base, the J end lost 0 bases, and 9 bases lay between the germline ends. CDR1 is LGHDT and CDR2 is YNNKEL in the germline V gene (reference sequence). The CDR3 is CASSQGAGMNTEAFF. The CDR3 nucleotides are TGTGCCAGCAGCCAAGGAGCGGGTATGAACACTGAAGCTTTCTTT.

This clone was seen once. The chain carries TRBV7-2 and TRBJ2-7, with 9 bases lining up with TRBD1. Unmatched junction bases numbered 9, after V lost 5 bases and J lost 4 bases. CDR1 SGHTA and CDR2 FQGNSA come from the germline V gene. The CDR3 runs 15 residues. The CDR3 here is CASSAGTGKSYEQYF. CDR3 coding DNA: TGTGCCAGCAGCGCCGGGACAGGGAAGTCGTACGAGCAGTACTTC.

This CDR3 is CASSGLRQGRNEKLFF. The CDR3 bases are TGTGCCAGCAGTGGGCTCAGACAGGGCAGGAATGAAAAACTGTTTTTT. The chain couples TRBV6-1 to TRBJ1-4; 7 nucleotides line up with TRBD1. This CDR3 contains 16 residues. The V gene's germline CDR1 is MNHNS and CDR2 SASEGT. The V and J ends lost 4 bases and 5 bases, in that order; junction bases with no gene match: 10.

CDR3 in DNA: TGTGCCAGCAGCTTAGATGACAGGGCTGAAGCTTTCTTT. Translated: CASSLDDRAEAFF. J is TRBJ1-1 and V is TRBV11-2, with 7 nucleotides matching TRBD1. The CDR3 runs 13 residues. In germline, CDR1 is SGHAT, CDR2 FQNNGV. The V gene end was trimmed by 0 bases and the J gene end by 6 bases; junction bases not matched to a gene: 1. The full variable domain, completed using reference TRBV11-2 and TRBJ1-1, is EAGVAQSPRYKIIEKRQSVAFWCNPISGHATLYWYQQILGQGPKLLIQFQNNGVVDDSQLPKDRFSAERLKGVDSTLKIQPAKLEDSAVYLCASSLDDRAEAFFGQGTRLTVV.

As DNA, the CDR3 is TGTGCCAGCAGTTTATGGTCGGGGGGGTGGGATGAGCAGTTCTTC. Protein sequence: CASSLWSGGWDEQFF. The chain couples TRBV27 to TRBJ2-1, with 8 bases fitting TRBD2. The germline gives CDR1 MNHEY, CDR2 SMNVEV (reference sequence). The V gene end was trimmed by 1 base and the J gene end by 8 bases; junction bases not matched to a gene: 7. CDR3 length: 15 amino acids.

This chain connects TRBV7-9 to TRBJ2-5; D not certain. This CDR3 is 14 amino acids long. V was trimmed by 0 bases and J by 5 bases, leaving 10 bases between them. From germline, CDR1 is SEHNR and CDR2 FQNEAQ (reference sequence). This CDR3 reads CASSLARLRETQYF. The DNA of the CDR3 is TGTGCCAGCAGCTTAGCGCGGTTAAGGGAGACCCAGTACTTC. Supplemented by reference TRBV7-9 and TRBJ2-5, the full variable domain reads DTGVSQNPRHKITKRGQNVTFRCDPISEHNRLYWYRQTLGQGPEFLTYFQNEAQLEKSRLLSDRFSAERPKGSFSTLEIQRTEQGDSAMYLCASSLARLRETQYFGPGTRLLVL.